A selection of T cell receptor beta chains follows, all from one sample in a study of blood T cell repertoires in COVID-19. Method: immunoSEQ multiplex PCR; TCRdb's copy keeps in-frame clones and lacks some. The table includes about 150,000 clones, about 85% detected once. Sequencing was performed on peripheral blood. These receptor sequences come from a woman aged 55-70 years with active or convalescent COVID-19. The CDR3 runs from the conserved cysteine through the conserved F or W. D genes are given only for firm matches. Expanded clones get a size class; other rows say once, few or many, or leave the size out.

j_call clone_size d_call v_call cdr3_nt cdr3_aa
TRBJ1-3 NA TRBD1 TRBV3-1/TRBV3-2 TGTGCCAGCAGCCAGGAAAACAGGGGGCGGGTCGGAAACACCATATATTTT CASSQENRGRVGNTIYF
TRBJ2-2 NA NA TRBV10-3 TGTGCCATCAGAGGAGGAGGCGCGAACACCGGGGAGCTGTTTTTT CAIRGGGANTGELFF
TRBJ2-7 NA NA TRBV4-3 TGCGCCAGCAGCCAAGATCGAGACTACTACGAGCAGTACTTC CASSQDRDYYEQYF
TRBJ1-2 NA NA TRBV5-4 TGTGCCAGCAGCCCCCAAGACCAGCGTGGTGGCTACACCTTC CASSPQDQRGGYTF
TRBJ2-3 once TRBD2 TRBV11-2 TGTGCCAGCAGCTTAGCGGGGGGACTCCTAGATACGCAGTATTTT CASSLAGGLLDTQYF
TRBJ2-1 NA TRBD1 TRBV15 TGTGCCACCAGCCGCTTCAAGACAGGGGCCACGCAGGGCTCCCCATACAATGAGCAGTTCTTC CATSRFKTGATQGSPYNEQFF
TRBJ1-6 few TRBD1 TRBV5-1 TGCGCCAGCAGCTTGGGACAGGGAGCCTCACCCCTCCACTTT CASSLGQGASPLHF
TRBJ2-1 NA NA TRBV27 TGTGCCAGCAGTTATTCGTCACAGGGTCCCAATGAGCAGTTCTTC CASSYSSQGPNEQFF
TRBJ2-3 NA NA TRBV18 TGTGCCAGCTCTCCGGCCCGGCAGGGAACAGATACGCAGTATTTT CASSPARQGTDTQYF
TRBJ1-5 NA TRBD1 TRBV6-2/TRBV6-3 TGTGCCAGCAGTGAGGGACAGGGCGGTCAGCCCCAGCATTTT CASSEGQGGQPQHF
TRBJ1-5 NA NA TRBV2 TGTGCCAGCAAGTGGCAGGGCAAGGAGCCCCAGCATTTT CASKWQGKEPQHF
TRBJ1-1 NA NA TRBV5-5 TGTGCCAGCAGCTTGGTTAGCGGGGGCATGAACACTGAAGCTTTCTTT CASSLVSGGMNTEAFF
TRBJ2-6 NA NA TRBV2 TGTGCCAGCAGTCAGTGGTCTGGGGCCAACGTCCTGACTTTC CASSQWSGANVLTF
TRBJ1-1 NA TRBD1 TRBV6-5 TGTGCCAGCAGTTACCGTGACAGGGTGGGGGCTTTCTTT CASSYRDRVGAFF
TRBJ2-3 few TRBD1 TRBV18 TGTGCCAGCTCACCACAGGCAGGGGGCTCAGATACGCAGTATTTT CASSPQAGGSDTQYF
TRBJ1-5 NA NA TRBV7-2 TGTGCCAGCAGCTTAGAGGGGCTGGGAGGTCAGCCCCAGCATTTT CASSLEGLGGQPQHF
TRBJ2-4 NA TRBD2 TRBV3-1/TRBV3-2 TGTGCCAGCAGCCAGTTTACTAGCGGGGCCCCTAAGCACTTC CASSQFTSGAPKHF
TRBJ2-7 NA NA TRBV5-6 TGTGCCAGCAGCTTTGGACTCCAACCCTACGAGCAGTACTTC CASSFGLQPYEQYF
TRBJ1-5 few NA TRBV6-5 TGTGCCAGCGGGGAGTTTGACTCAAATCAGCCCCAGCATTTT CASGEFDSNQPQHF
TRBJ1-1 NA NA TRBV10-1 TGCGCCAGCAGTGATCGAGGAGTGGCTGAAGCTTTCTTT CASSDRGVAEAFF
TRBJ2-7 NA NA TRBV2 TGTGCCAGCAGAGGGGAGGTCGAGCAGTACTTC CASRGEVEQYF
TRBJ2-5 NA TRBD2 TRBV11-2 TGTGCCAGCAGCCCAACTAGCGGAGGGGAGACCCAGTACTTC CASSPTSGGETQYF
TRBJ1-3 NA NA TRBV5-1 TGCGCCAGCAGCCAGGATCCGGTTTTCCCCGGACAGCTTTTCTCTGGAAACACCATATATTTT CASSQDPVFPGQLFSGNTIYF
TRBJ2-7 NA TRBD2 TRBV7-3 TGTGCCAGCAGCTTAACCCTAGCGGACTACCCCTACGAGCAGTACTTC CASSLTLADYPYEQYF
TRBJ1-1 NA NA TRBV18 TGTGCCAGCTCACCACTAGCTGGTGTTGGCGGGAACACTGAAGCTTTCTTT CASSPLAGVGGNTEAFF
TRBJ1-2 NA NA TRBV29-1 TGCAGCGTTGAAGGGGGGGATGGCTACACCTTC CSVEGGDGYTF
TRBJ2-7 NA TRBD1 TRBV4-3 TGCGCCAGCAGCCCCGGGACAGCGAACTACGAGCAGTACTTC CASSPGTANYEQYF
TRBJ1-6 NA TRBD1 TRBV2 TGTGCCAGCAGTGAGACGGGACAGGAGAATTCACCCCTCCACTTT CASSETGQENSPLHF
TRBJ1-3 NA NA TRBV9 TGTGCCAGCAGCGTAGAAGGGGGACACACCATATATTTT CASSVEGGHTIYF
TRBJ1-1 NA NA TRBV6-2/TRBV6-3 TGTGCCAGCAGTTATTATACATATGAAGCTTTCTTT CASSYYTYEAFF
TRBJ2-7 NA TRBD1 TRBV6-1 TGTGCCAGCAGTGAAGTCCAGGGGGTAACCTACGAGCAGTACTTC CASSEVQGVTYEQYF